This TCR beta chain was sequenced in a study of blood T cell repertoires in COVID-19. As for the study in general: COVID-19 samples collected from the United States, Italy and Spain covered acute and convalescent phases. From T cells, B-cell-depleted T cells, or PBMCs came the material, which was cDNA or gDNA.

Using immunoSEQ multiplex PCR, the repertoire was profiled, and TCRdb retains in-frame clones only, with some absent. The repertoire holds about 480,000 clones, with around 89% as singletons. The V gene lost 1 base and the J gene lost 2 bases, with 8 bases spanning the gap. There are 14 residues in the CDR3. CDR1 and CDR2 from the germline V gene are WSHSY and SAAADI. This chain joins TRBV10-2 and TRBJ1-2; D gene uncertain. The receptor was isolated from a woman aged 30 to 39 with acute or convalescent COVID-19. Material: peripheral blood. The CDR3 loop is CASSEWAVNYGYTF. As DNA, the CDR3 is TGCGCCAGCAGTGAGTGGGCAGTGAACTATGGCTACACCTTC.